This is a list of T cell receptor beta chains from one sample in a study of cytomegalovirus exposure and HLA in healthy donors. TCRdb keeps only in-frame clones here, not all; method: immunoSEQ multiplex PCR. The repertoire holds 200,000 to 300,000 clones, with less than 95% as singletons. Source material: PBMCs. All receptors derive from a woman in her 30s in good health and CMV-seronegative. The CDR3 runs from the conserved cysteine through the conserved F or W. Each record gives: clone size, D gene, V gene, J gene, CDR3 DNA, CDR3 protein. A D gene is named only where the DNA matches it firmly. A clone size is listed for some rows: how often the clone was seen (once, few, many), or a class if it is expanded.

.	TRBD1	TRBV28	TRBJ2-1	TGTGCCAGCAGTTTGAAAACGGACAGGGGGCTCGACAATGAGCAGTTCTTC	CASSLKTDRGLDNEQFF
.	.	TRBV7-6	TRBJ2-1	TGTGCCAGCAGTCAATTTATGCACAATGAGCAGTTCTTC	CASSQFMHNEQFF
.	TRBD2	TRBV5-1	TRBJ2-7	TGCGCCAGCAGAAGTGGACTAGCGGGATCCCCCTACGAGCAGTACTTC	CASRSGLAGSPYEQYF
.	.	TRBV18	TRBJ2-2	TGTGCCAGCTCATCCGGGGAGCTGTTTTTT	CASSSGELFF
.	TRBD2	TRBV2	TRBJ2-7	TGTGCCAGCAGTGAGATCTCAGCGGGAGGCCCCTACGAGCAGTACTTC	CASSEISAGGPYEQYF
.	.	TRBV9	TRBJ1-2	TGTGCCAGCGGCGACGGACAGATGAACTATGGCTACACCTTC	CASGDGQMNYGYTF
.	.	TRBV27	TRBJ1-1	TGTGCCAGCAGTGGTAGGGACCCGACAACTGAAGCTTTCTTT	CASSGRDPTTEAFF
.	TRBD2	TRBV5-4	TRBJ2-3	TGTGCCAGCAGCCAGGGACTAGCGGGAGCGACAGATACGCAGTATTTT	CASSQGLAGATDTQYF
.	.	TRBV2	TRBJ2-3	TGTGCCAGCAGTTCATTTCAAGGGGCAGGGGTCACAGATACGCAGTATTTT	CASSSFQGAGVTDTQYF
.	.	TRBV5-1	TRBJ1-1	TGCGCCAGCAGCGGGGGACCTATGAACACTGAAGCTTTCTTT	CASSGGPMNTEAFF
.	.	TRBV6-6	TRBJ2-1	TGTGCCAGCAGTTACTTGCCGTCGTACAATGAGCAGTTCTTC	CASSYLPSYNEQFF
.	.	TRBV19	TRBJ1-1	TGTGCCAGTAGTATCCAGGGTATGAACACTGAAGCTTTCTTT	CASSIQGMNTEAFF
few	TRBD2	TRBV2	TRBJ2-3	TGTGCCAGCAGGGCTAGCGGGAGTAAAACAGATACGCAGTATTTT	CASRASGSKTDTQYF
.	TRBD1	TRBV6-5	TRBJ1-5	TGTGCCAGCAGTTACGGGTCAGGGGGTCAGCCCCAGCATTTT	CASSYGSGGQPQHF
once	.	TRBV2	TRBJ2-7	TGTGCCAGCAGTGAAGGACAGGGAGGTTACTACGAGCAGTACTTC	CASSEGQGGYYEQYF
.	TRBD2	TRBV7-2	TRBJ2-3	TGTGCCAGCAGCCCGGGACTAGGTCTCACAGATACGCAGTATTTT	CASSPGLGLTDTQYF
.	TRBD1	TRBV29-1	TRBJ2-2	TGCAGCGCCCGAACTGGGACAGGGGGCACCGGGGAGCTGTTTTTT	CSARTGTGGTGELFF
once	TRBD2	TRBV5-4	TRBJ2-1	TGTGCCAGCAGCTCGGGACTAGCGAGGGATGAGCAGTTCTTC	CASSSGLARDEQFF
.	.	TRBV28	TRBJ2-7	TGTGCCAGCAGTTTATGGCTGGGGTCCTACGAGCAGTACTTC	CASSLWLGSYEQYF
.	.	TRBV6-1	TRBJ1-2	TGTGCCAGCAGTGAGGACGGGTTCTATGGCTACACCTTC	CASSEDGFYGYTF
.	.	TRBV2	TRBJ2-7	TGTGCCAGCCAAACCGGGACTTTCTCCTACGAGCAGTACTTC	CASQTGTFSYEQYF
.	.	TRBV11-2	TRBJ2-7	TGTGCCAGCAGCTCCAACAGGGAGTCCTACGAGCAGTACTTC	CASSSNRESYEQYF
once	TRBD1	TRBV5-1	TRBJ2-7	TGCGCCACCTCAGCTGGGACAGGGAACTACGAGCAGTACTTC	CATSAGTGNYEQYF
.	.	TRBV4-1	TRBJ2-5	TGCGCCAGCAGCCATTCAGCAGCCCAAGAGACCCAGTACTTC	CASSHSAAQETQYF
.	TRBD1	TRBV14	TRBJ2-2	TGTGCCAGCAGCCGCGGGACAGGGAACACCGGGGAGCTGTTTTTT	CASSRGTGNTGELFF
.	TRBD2	TRBV6-5	TRBJ2-7	TGTGCCAGCAGTAAATCTAGCGGGAGCACCTACGAGCAGTACTTC	CASSKSSGSTYEQYF
.	.	TRBV7-9	TRBJ1-4	TGTGCCAGCAGCTCATCAGGGGAAATTGGGGCTGGTGAAAAACTGTTTTTT	CASSSSGEIGAGEKLFF
.	.	TRBV9	TRBJ2-1	TGTGCCAGCGGCGACTCCTCGGAGAATGAGCAGTTCTTC	CASGDSSENEQFF
.	TRBD2	TRBV2	TRBJ2-2	TGTGCCAGCTTTTCCGGGACTAGCACCGGGGAGCTGTTTTTT	CASFSGTSTGELFF
.	.	TRBV4-3	TRBJ2-2	TGCGCCAGCAGCCAAGAGTGGAGGAACACCGGGGAGCTGTTTTTT	CASSQEWRNTGELFF
.	TRBD1	TRBV27	TRBJ1-1	TGTGCCAGCAGTACCGGGGGACAGTTGACTGAAGCTTTCTTT	CASSTGGQLTEAFF
.	TRBD1	TRBV27	TRBJ2-7	TGTGCCAGCAGTAAGGGGACAGCCTCCTACGAGCAGTACTTC	CASSKGTASYEQYF
.	.	TRBV6-6	TRBJ1-1	TGTGCCAGCAGAACAGGGCCAGGCGTAGTCACTGAAGCTTTCTTT	CASRTGPGVVTEAFF
.	.	TRBV12-2	TRBJ2-7	TGTGCAAGTCGCTGGGGACTCCACAACTACGAGCAGTACTTC	CASRWGLHNYEQYF
.	.	TRBV7-9	TRBJ1-1	TGTGCCAGCAGCCATGGCACGAACACTGAAGCTTTCTTT	CASSHGTNTEAFF
once	.	TRBV28	TRBJ1-2	TGTGCCACCGCCCTCCGGGGGGCGTTAGCTGGCTACACCTTC	CATALRGALAGYTF
.	.	TRBV28	TRBJ2-2	TGTGCCAGCAGTTCCTACCCCGGACGAACCGCGAACACCGGGGAGCTGTTTTTT	CASSSYPGRTANTGELFF
.	.	TRBV29-1	TRBJ1-2	TGCAGCGTTTTGGCAACGAGCTATGGCTACACCTTC	CSVLATSYGYTF
.	.	TRBV12-5	TRBJ2-1	TGTGCTAGTGGTTTGACAGGGTTTGAGCAGTTCTTC	CASGLTGFEQFF
.	TRBD1	TRBV30	TRBJ2-7	TGTGCCTGGAATACAGGGGTTTCCTACGAGCAGTACTTC	CAWNTGVSYEQYF